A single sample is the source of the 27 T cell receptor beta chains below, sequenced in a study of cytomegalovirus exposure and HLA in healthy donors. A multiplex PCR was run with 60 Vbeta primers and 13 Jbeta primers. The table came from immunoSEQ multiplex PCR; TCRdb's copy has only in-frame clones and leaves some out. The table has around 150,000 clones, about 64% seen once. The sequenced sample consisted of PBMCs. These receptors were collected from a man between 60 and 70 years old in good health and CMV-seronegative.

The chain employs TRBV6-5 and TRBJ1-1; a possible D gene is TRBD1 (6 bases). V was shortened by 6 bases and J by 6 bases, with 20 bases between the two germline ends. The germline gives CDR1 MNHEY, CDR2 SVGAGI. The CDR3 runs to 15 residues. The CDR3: CASSPPTGTGPEAFF. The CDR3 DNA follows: TGTGCCAGCAGCCCCCCTACAGGGACGGGGCCTGAAGCTTTCTTT.

The CDR3 region has the DNA TGTGCCAGCAGTTTAAGACAGACCTACGAGCAGTACTTC. This sequence encodes CASSLRQTYEQYF. This sequence joins TRBV27 and TRBJ2-5; the D gene is possibly TRBD1 (5 bases). The tail of the sequence fits TRBJ2-7 better, so the J call may be wrong. The CDR3 totals 13 residues. Germline loops: CDR1 MNHEY, CDR2 SMNVEV (reference sequence).

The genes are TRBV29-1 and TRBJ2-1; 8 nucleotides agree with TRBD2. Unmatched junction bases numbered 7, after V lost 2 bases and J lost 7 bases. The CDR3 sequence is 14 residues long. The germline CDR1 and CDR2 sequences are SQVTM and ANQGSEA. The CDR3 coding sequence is TGCAGCGTTGAACGAAGCGGGAGAGGGAATGAGCAGTTCTTC. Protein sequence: CSVERSGRGNEQFF.

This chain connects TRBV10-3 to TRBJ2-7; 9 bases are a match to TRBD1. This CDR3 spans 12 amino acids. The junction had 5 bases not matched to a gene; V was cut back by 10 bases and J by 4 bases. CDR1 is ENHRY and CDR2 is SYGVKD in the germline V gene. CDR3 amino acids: CATGDRDYEQYF. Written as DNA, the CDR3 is TGTGCCACCGGGGACAGGGATTACGAGCAGTACTTC.

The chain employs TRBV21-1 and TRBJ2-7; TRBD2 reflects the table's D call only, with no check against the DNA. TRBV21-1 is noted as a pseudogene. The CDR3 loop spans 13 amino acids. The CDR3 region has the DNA TGTGCCAGCACCCACCTACGTTGTCGCGAGCAGTACTTC. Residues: CASTHLRCREQYF.

CDR3 DNA: TGTGCCAGCAGCGCCGGACAGACCACAGATACGCAGTATTTT. The encoded protein is CASSAGQTTDTQYF. The chain is built from TRBV9 and TRBJ2-3; D is possibly TRBD1 (6 bases). Germline-derived CDR1 and CDR2 are SGDLS and YYNGEE. V was shortened by 3 bases and J by 2 bases, with 10 bases between the two germline ends. This CDR3 has 14 residues. The variable domain in full, with the rest retrieved from reference TRBV9 and TRBJ2-3, is DSGVTQTPKHLITATGQRVTLRCSPRSGDLSVYWYQQSLDQGLQFLIQYYNGEERAKGNILERFSAQQFPDLHSELNLSSLELGDSALYFCASSAGQTTDTQYFGPGTRLTVL.

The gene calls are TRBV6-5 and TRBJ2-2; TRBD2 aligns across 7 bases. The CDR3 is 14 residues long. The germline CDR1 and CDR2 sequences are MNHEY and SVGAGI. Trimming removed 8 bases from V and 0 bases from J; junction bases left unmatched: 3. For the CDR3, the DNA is TGTGCCAGCTCTAGCGGCGCGAACACCGGGGAGCTGTTTTTT. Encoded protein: CASSSGANTGELFF.

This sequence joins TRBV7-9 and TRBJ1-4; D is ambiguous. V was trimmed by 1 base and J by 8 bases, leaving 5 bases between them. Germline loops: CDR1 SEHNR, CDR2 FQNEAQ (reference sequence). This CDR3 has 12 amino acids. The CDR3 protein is CASSLEEEKLFF. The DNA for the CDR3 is TGTGCCAGCAGCTTAGAGGAGGAAAAACTGTTTTTT.

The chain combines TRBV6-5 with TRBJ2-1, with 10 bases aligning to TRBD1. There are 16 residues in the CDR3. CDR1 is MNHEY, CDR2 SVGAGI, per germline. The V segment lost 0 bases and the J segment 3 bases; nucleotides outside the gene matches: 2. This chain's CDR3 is CASSYSGTGDYNEQFF. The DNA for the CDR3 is TGTGCCAGCAGTTACTCTGGGACAGGGGACTACAATGAGCAGTTCTTC.

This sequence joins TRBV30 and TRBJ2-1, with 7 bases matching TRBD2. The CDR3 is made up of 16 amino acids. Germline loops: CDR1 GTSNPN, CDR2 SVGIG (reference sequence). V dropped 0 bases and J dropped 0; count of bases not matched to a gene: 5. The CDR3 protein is CAWSVRLAASYNEQFF. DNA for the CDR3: TGTGCCTGGAGTGTTAGGCTAGCGGCCTCCTACAATGAGCAGTTCTTC.

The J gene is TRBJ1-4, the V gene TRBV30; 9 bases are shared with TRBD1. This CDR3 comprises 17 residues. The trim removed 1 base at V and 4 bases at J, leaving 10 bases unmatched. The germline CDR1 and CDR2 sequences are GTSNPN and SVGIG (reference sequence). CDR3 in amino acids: CAWSDPTGGMGNEKLFF. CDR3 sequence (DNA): TGTGCCTGGAGTGATCCGACAGGGGGAATGGGTAATGAAAAACTGTTTTTT.

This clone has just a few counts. The CDR3: CASTQTGGAYYGYTF. DNA of the CDR3: TGTGCCAGCACCCAGACAGGGGGCGCATACTATGGCTACACCTTC. The chain recombines TRBV6-6 with TRBJ1-2; 10 bases align to TRBD1. This CDR3 region has 15 residues. The germline V gene encodes CDR1 MNHNY and CDR2 SVGAGI (reference sequence). With 7 bases clipped from V and 3 bases from J, the junction kept 8 bases outside the gene matches.

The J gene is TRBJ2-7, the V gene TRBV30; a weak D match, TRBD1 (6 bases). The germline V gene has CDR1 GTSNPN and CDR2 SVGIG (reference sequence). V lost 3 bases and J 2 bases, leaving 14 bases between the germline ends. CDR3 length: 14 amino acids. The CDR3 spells CAWSRGVGTYEQYF. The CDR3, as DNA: TGTGCCTGGAGCAGGGGCGTCGGAACCTACGAGCAGTACTTC.

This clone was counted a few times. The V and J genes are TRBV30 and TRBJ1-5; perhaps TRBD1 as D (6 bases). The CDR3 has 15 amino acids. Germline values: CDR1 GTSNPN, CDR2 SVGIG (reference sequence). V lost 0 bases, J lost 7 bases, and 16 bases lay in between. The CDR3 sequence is CAWSVQGGGGQPQHF. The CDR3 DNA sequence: TGTGCCTGGAGTGTACAGGGCGGGGGGGGACAGCCCCAGCATTTT.

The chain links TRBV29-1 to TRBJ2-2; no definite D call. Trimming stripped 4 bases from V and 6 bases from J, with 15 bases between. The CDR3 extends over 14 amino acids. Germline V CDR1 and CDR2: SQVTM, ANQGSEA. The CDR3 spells CSVGQAEKAGELFF. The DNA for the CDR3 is TGCAGCGTTGGGCAGGCCGAAAAGGCCGGGGAGCTGTTTTTT.

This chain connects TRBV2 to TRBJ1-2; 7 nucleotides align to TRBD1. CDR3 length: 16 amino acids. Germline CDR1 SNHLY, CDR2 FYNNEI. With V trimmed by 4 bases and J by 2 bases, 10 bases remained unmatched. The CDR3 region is CASSGRWDSRNYGYTF. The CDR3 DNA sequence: TGTGCCAGCAGTGGGCGATGGGACAGCAGAAACTATGGCTACACCTTC.

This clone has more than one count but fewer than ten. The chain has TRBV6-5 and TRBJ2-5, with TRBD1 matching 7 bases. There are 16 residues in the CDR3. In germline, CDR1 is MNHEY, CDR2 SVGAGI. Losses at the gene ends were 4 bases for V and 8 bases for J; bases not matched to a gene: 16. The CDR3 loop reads CASSSLRGQGPGTQYF. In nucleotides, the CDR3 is TGTGCCAGCAGTTCCCTAAGGGGGCAGGGCCCCGGCACCCAGTACTTC.

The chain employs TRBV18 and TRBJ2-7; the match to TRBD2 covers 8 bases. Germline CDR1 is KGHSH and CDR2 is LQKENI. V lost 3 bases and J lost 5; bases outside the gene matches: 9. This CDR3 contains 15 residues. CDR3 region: CASSPTREEGHEQYF. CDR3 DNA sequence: TGTGCCAGCTCACCTACGCGGGAGGAAGGGCACGAGCAGTACTTC.

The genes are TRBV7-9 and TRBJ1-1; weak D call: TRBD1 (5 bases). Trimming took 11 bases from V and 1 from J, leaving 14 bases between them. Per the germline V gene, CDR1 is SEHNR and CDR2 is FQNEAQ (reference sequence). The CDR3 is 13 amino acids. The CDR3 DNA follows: TGTGCCTGCAAAGACAGAGGGAACACTGAAGCTTTCTTT. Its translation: CACKDRGNTEAFF. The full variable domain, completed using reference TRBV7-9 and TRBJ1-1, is DTGVSQNPRHKITKRGQNVTFRCDPISEHNRLYWYRQTLGQGPEFLTYFQNEAQLEKSRLLSDRFSAERPKGSFSTLEIQRTEQGDSAMYLCACKDRGNTEAFFGQGTRLTVV.

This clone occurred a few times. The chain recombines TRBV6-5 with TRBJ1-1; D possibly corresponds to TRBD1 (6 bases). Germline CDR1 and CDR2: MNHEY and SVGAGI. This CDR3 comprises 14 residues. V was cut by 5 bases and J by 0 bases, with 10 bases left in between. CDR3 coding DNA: TGTGCCAGCAGTAGGGGGACGATGAACACTGAAGCTTTCTTT. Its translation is CASSRGTMNTEAFF.

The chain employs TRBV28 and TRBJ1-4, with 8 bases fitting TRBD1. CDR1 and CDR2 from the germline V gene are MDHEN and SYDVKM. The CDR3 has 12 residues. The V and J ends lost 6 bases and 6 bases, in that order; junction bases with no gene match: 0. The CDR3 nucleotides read TGTGCCAGCAGGACAGGGGATGAAAAACTGTTTTTT. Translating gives CASRTGDEKLFF.

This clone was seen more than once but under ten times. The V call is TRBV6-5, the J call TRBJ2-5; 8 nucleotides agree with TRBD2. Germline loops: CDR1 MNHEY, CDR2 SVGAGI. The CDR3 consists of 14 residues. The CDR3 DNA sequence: TGTGCAGCGGGGTCTAGCGGGTACCAAGAGACCCAGTACTTC. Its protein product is CAAGSSGYQETQYF.

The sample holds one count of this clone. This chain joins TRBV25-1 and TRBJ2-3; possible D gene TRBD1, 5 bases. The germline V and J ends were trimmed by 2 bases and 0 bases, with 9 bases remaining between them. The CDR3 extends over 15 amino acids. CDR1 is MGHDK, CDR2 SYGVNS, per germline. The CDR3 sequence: CASSEGWTSTDTQYF. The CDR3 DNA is TGTGCCAGCAGTGAAGGGTGGACAAGCACAGATACGCAGTATTTT.

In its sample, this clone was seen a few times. CDR3: CASSLGGKVGTEAFF. In DNA, the CDR3 is TGCGCCAGCAGCTTGGGAGGGAAGGTGGGCACTGAAGCTTTCTTT. J is TRBJ1-1 and V is TRBV5-1; D is uncertain. Trimming stripped 0 bases from V and 4 bases from J, with 13 bases between. CDR1 is SGHRS and CDR2 is YFSETQ in the germline V gene. The CDR3 has 15 residues.

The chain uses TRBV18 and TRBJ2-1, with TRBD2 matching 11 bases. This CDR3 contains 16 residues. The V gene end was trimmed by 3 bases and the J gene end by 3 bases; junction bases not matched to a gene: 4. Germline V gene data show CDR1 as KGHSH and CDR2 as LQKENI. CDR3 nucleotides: TGTGCCAGCTCACCCCCCGGGACTAGCGGCTACAATGAGCAGTTCTTC. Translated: CASSPPGTSGYNEQFF. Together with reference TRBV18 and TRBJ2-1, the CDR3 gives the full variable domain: NAGVMQNPRHLVRRRGQEARLRCSPMKGHSHVYWYRQLPEEGLKFMVYLQKENIIDESGMPKERFSAEFPKEGPSILRIQQVVRGDSAAYFCASSPPGTSGYNEQFFGPGTRLTVL.

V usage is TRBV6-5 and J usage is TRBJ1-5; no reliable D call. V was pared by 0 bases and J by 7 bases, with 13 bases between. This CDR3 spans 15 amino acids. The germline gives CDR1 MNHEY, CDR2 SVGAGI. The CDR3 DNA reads TGTGCCAGCAGTTACTCGGGAGCACCGGGGCAGCCCCAGCATTTT. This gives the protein CASSYSGAPGQPQHF.

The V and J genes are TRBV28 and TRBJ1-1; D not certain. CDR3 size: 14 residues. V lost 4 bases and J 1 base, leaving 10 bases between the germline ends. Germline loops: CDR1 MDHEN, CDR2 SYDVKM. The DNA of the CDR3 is TGTGCCAGCAGTTCCCCGGTTCCGAACACTGAAGCTTTCTTT. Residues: CASSSPVPNTEAFF.